The 29 T cell receptor beta chains listed next were all sequenced from one sample in a study of blood T cell repertoires in COVID-19. Only in-frame clones appear in the TCRdb table, and some are missing; sequencing was by immunoSEQ multiplex PCR. The repertoire holds 200,000 or so clones, with roughly 80% as singletons. The sample was PBMCs or T cells enriched from blood (not recorded which). These receptors were obtained from a man in his 60s who had recovered from COVID-19.

This chain connects TRBV27 to TRBJ2-1, with 11 nucleotides matching TRBD2. Germline V gives CDR1 MNHEY, CDR2 SMNVEV (reference sequence). V shed 5 bases, J shed 7 bases, and the junction held 13 bases outside the gene matches. The CDR3 is made up of 17 amino acids. As DNA, the CDR3 is TGTGCCAGCAGTCTTAGCGGGGGGGCCCTTTATATTAATGAGCAGTTCTTC. It yields the protein CASSLSGGALYINEQFF.

The chain couples TRBV5-1 to TRBJ2-5; possible D gene TRBD2, 5 bases. The CDR3 is 14 amino acids. Germline-derived CDR1 and CDR2 are SGHRS and YFSETQ. V was shortened by 1 base and J by 5 bases, with 12 bases between the two germline ends. CDR3 in DNA: TGCGCCAGCAGCTTGAATGTCTTAGCGGAGACCCAGTACTTC. Protein product: CASSLNVLAETQYF.

The chain joins TRBV11-3 to TRBJ2-2, with D hard to call. Germline CDR1 SGHNT, CDR2 YENEEA. CDR3 length equals 14 residues. Trimming removed 4 bases at V and 2 bases at J, with 8 bases between. Written as DNA, the CDR3 is TGTGCCAGCAGCTCGAGCCTAAACACCGGGGAGCTGTTTTTT. This codes for CASSSSLNTGELFF.

The chain recombines TRBV19 with TRBJ2-7; a weak D match, TRBD1 (7 bases). Germline values: CDR1 LNHDA, CDR2 SQIVND (reference sequence). Deletions cut 8 bases from V and 2 bases from J, with 13 bases between. The length of the CDR3 is 13 residues. The CDR3 nucleotides are TGTGCCAGTGGCGGGACAGATGCCTACGAGCAGTACTTC. It is translated as CASGGTDAYEQYF.

The chain couples TRBV9 to TRBJ2-2, with 11 bases lining up with TRBD1. This CDR3 is 17 amino acids long. J was trimmed by 7 bases and V by 4 bases; bases with no gene match: 12. CDR1 is SGDLS and CDR2 is YYNGEE in the germline V gene. The CDR3 nucleotides are TGTGCCAGCAGCAAACCCACAGGACAGGGGGCGGTCGGGGAGCTGTTTTTT. Translation gives CASSKPTGQGAVGELFF.

The rearrangement links TRBV2 to TRBJ2-7; TRBD1 matches at 9 bases. From germline, CDR1 is SNHLY and CDR2 FYNNEI. CDR3 length: 15 residues. V shed 6 bases, J shed 3 bases, and the junction held 9 bases outside the gene matches. CDR3 sequence: CASRGWGTGLYEQYF. CDR3 DNA: TGTGCCAGCAGGGGATGGGGGACAGGGCTCTACGAGCAGTACTTC.

The chain uses TRBV5-1 and TRBJ1-2; maybe TRBD1 (5 bases). Between the trimmed V and J ends, which lost 3 bases and 6 bases, there was a span of 15 bases. Germline CDR1 and CDR2: SGHRS and YFSETQ. CDR3 size: 14 residues. CDR3: CASSWMGSGDGYTF. CDR3 sequence (DNA): TGCGCCAGCAGCTGGATGGGTTCGGGGGATGGCTACACCTTC.

This clone was picked up a small number of times. The chain combines TRBV7-2 with TRBJ1-6; D might be TRBD1 (6 bases). This CDR3 region has 18 residues. Germline lookup yields CDR1 SGHTA and CDR2 FQGNSA. Trimming shortened V by 5 bases and J by 0 bases, and 17 bases separated the two germline ends. The CDR3 nucleotides are TGTGCCAGCAGCCGCGCGGGGGGCGGCCGCTCCTATAATTCACCCCTCCACTTT. Amino acid sequence: CASSRAGGGRSYNSPLHF.

CDR3 protein: CASSLGVGSSYNEQFF. In DNA form, the CDR3 reads TGTGCCAGCAGCTTAGGTGTCGGGAGCTCCTACAATGAGCAGTTCTTC. The genes are TRBV7-9 and TRBJ2-1; D may be TRBD2 (6 bases). The CDR3 runs to 16 residues. V was cut by 1 base and J by 0 bases, with 10 bases left in between. Per the germline V gene, CDR1 is SEHNR and CDR2 is FQNEAQ (reference sequence).

The V call is TRBV6-2 or TRBV6-3, the J call TRBJ2-6; 11 bases match TRBD1. The CDR3 totals 16 residues. V shed 5 bases, J shed 4 bases, and the junction held 4 bases outside the gene matches. Germline CDR1 MNHEY, CDR2 SVGEGT. The CDR3 protein is CASSGQGAVGANVLTF. The CDR3 nucleotides are TGTGCCAGCAGTGGACAGGGGGCGGTGGGGGCCAACGTCCTGACTTTC.

On this clone itself: In the same sample, other DNA sequences code for this CDR3. The rearrangement joins TRBV9 to TRBJ2-7; 8 positions match TRBD2. CDR1 is SGDLS and CDR2 is YYNGEE in the germline V gene. The CDR3 runs 14 residues. V trimming: 2 bases; J trimming: 4 bases; junction bases outside the gene matches: 5. This CDR3 is CASSVGAGAYEQYF. CDR3 coding DNA: TGTGCCAGCAGCGTTGGAGCGGGGGCATACGAGCAGTACTTC.

The chain combines TRBV5-1 with TRBJ1-3, with D maybe TRBD1 (6 bases). Germline V gene data show CDR1 as SGHRS and CDR2 as YFSETQ. V was clipped by 4 bases and J by 2 bases, with 10 bases between them. The CDR3 is 14 residues long. This CDR3 reads CASSEGQPGNTIYF. The DNA for the CDR3 is TGCGCCAGCAGCGAAGGACAGCCTGGAAACACCATATATTTT.

The chain uses TRBV2 and TRBJ2-7; the match to TRBD2 covers 12 bases. Germline assignment: CDR1 SNHLY and CDR2 FYNNEI. V shed 5 bases and J 7 bases; nucleotides not matched to a gene: 12. The CDR3 spans 16 residues. This CDR3 reads CASSSILAGGQGEQYF. Here the CDR3 DNA reads TGTGCCAGCAGTAGCATCCTAGCGGGGGGGCAGGGAGAGCAGTACTTC.

This clone was seen a few times. The rearrangement uses TRBV7-2 and TRBJ1-5; 9 nucleotides align to TRBD1. J gave up 1 base and V 1 base, and 11 bases lay outside the gene matches. The CDR3 spans 19 residues. CDR1 is SGHTA and CDR2 is FQGNSA in the germline V gene. CDR3 DNA sequence: TGTGCCAGCAGCTTAGATTTTGGGACAGGGAGATTAAGCAATCAGCCCCAGCATTTT. The encoded protein is CASSLDFGTGRLSNQPQHF.

V is TRBV3-1 (or the pseudogene TRBV3-2) and J is TRBJ2-5; 11 nucleotides agree with TRBD2. In germline, CDR1 is LGHDT, CDR2 YNNKEL (reference sequence). The CDR3 spans 17 residues. The junction had 7 bases not matched to a gene; V was cut back by 1 base and J by 3 bases. The chain's CDR3 is CASSQVGLAGGKETQYF. The CDR3 DNA follows: TGTGCCAGCAGCCAAGTAGGTCTAGCGGGGGGAAAAGAGACCCAGTACTTC.

The chain joins TRBV6-5 to TRBJ2-2; TRBD2 is a possible D gene (5 bases). The germline CDR1 and CDR2 sequences are MNHEY and SVGAGI. This CDR3 region has 16 residues. Trimming took 0 bases from V and 4 from J, leaving 12 bases between them. Here the CDR3 DNA reads TGTGCCAGCAGTTACTCGGCTACGGGAAGCACCGGGGAGCTGTTTTTT. Protein sequence: CASSYSATGSTGELFF.

This chain uses TRBV7-2 with TRBJ1-2; D perhaps matches TRBD1 (5 bases). The CDR3 runs to 15 residues. The germline V gene has CDR1 SGHTA and CDR2 FQGNSA. Trimming shortened V by 5 bases and J by 4 bases, and 17 bases separated the two germline ends. CDR3 residues: CASSQGPGQPYGYTF. The CDR3 DNA reads TGTGCCAGCAGCCAAGGGCCAGGGCAGCCCTATGGCTACACCTTC.

The V and J genes are TRBV5-1 and TRBJ1-4, with 9 bases aligning to TRBD1. CDR1 SGHRS and CDR2 YFSETQ come from the germline V gene. J was trimmed by 0 bases and V by 4 bases; bases with no gene match: 4. The CDR3 is 16 residues long. The CDR3 DNA reads TGCGCCAGCAGCACCACAGGGGGCCCAACTAATGAAAAACTGTTTTTT. Its translation is CASSTTGGPTNEKLFF.

The rearrangement uses TRBV10-1 and TRBJ2-7; tentative D call: TRBD2 (6 bases). V was trimmed by 5 bases and J by 0 bases, leaving 8 bases between them. CDR1 is WNHNN and CDR2 is SYGVQD in the germline V gene (reference sequence). This CDR3 is 13 amino acids long. The CDR3 DNA reads TGCGCCAGCAGTACGGGACTCTCCTACGAGCAGTACTTC. As protein: CASSTGLSYEQYF.

The chain recombines TRBV19 with TRBJ1-5; no clear D. V dropped 4 bases and J dropped 1 base, with 14 bases sitting between them. The CDR3 contains 16 residues. Germline V gives CDR1 LNHDA, CDR2 SQIVND (reference sequence). The CDR3 DNA reads as TGTGCCAGTAGTAAGACCCATTTTAGCAGCAATCAGCCCCAGCATTTT. Amino acids: CASSKTHFSSNQPQHF.

Turning to this clone: Other DNA sequences from this sample encode an identical CDR3 as well. The gene calls are TRBV2 and TRBJ1-1, with 10 bases fitting TRBD1. This CDR3 comprises 13 residues. V shed 10 bases and J 5 bases; nucleotides not matched to a gene: 7. The germline CDR1 and CDR2 sequences are SNHLY and FYNNEI. CDR3 in amino acids: CATRQGARTEAFF. CDR3 bases: TGTGCCACCCGACAGGGGGCTAGAACTGAAGCTTTCTTT.

The genes are TRBV5-1 and TRBJ1-5; perhaps TRBD1 as D (5 bases). Trimming removed 2 bases at V and 5 bases at J, with 8 bases between. Per the germline V gene, CDR1 is SGHRS and CDR2 is YFSETQ. The CDR3 consists of 13 residues. The CDR3 sequence is CASSFGGDQPQHF. The DNA of the CDR3 is TGCGCCAGCAGCTTCGGGGGGGATCAGCCCCAGCATTTT.

J is TRBJ1-2 and V is TRBV21-1; TRBD1 is taken as the D call from the table, unchecked against the DNA. TRBV21-1 is a pseudogene. The CDR3 loop spans 15 amino acids. The CDR3 DNA reads TGTGCCAGCAGCAAACTAGAAGGGACAGATTATGGCTACACCTTC. Encoded protein: CASSKLEGTDYGYTF.

This clone is a singleton in its sample. The chain couples TRBV29-1 to TRBJ2-7; tentative D call: TRBD2 (6 bases). Germline loops: CDR1 SQVTM, CDR2 ANQGSEA. CDR3 size: 13 residues. The V gene lost 7 bases and the J gene lost 5 bases, with 18 bases spanning the gap. The CDR3 sequence is CSAAFMGLNEQYF. The CDR3 DNA follows: TGCAGCGCAGCGTTCATGGGACTGAACGAGCAGTACTTC.

The chain combines TRBV5-6 with TRBJ1-5; D ambiguous. Germline V gives CDR1 SGHDT, CDR2 YYEEEE. This CDR3 contains 15 residues. The ends were cut back, 0 bases at V and 0 bases at J, with 7 bases in the middle. For the CDR3, the DNA is TGTGCCAGCAGCTTGGGCAGATATAGCAATCAGCCCCAGCATTTT. Translating gives CASSLGRYSNQPQHF.

For the CDR3, the DNA is TGTGCCAGCAGCCAAGATAGACAGGTCGGCTATGGCTACACCTTC. Protein: CASSQDRQVGYGYTF. The chain is built from TRBV3-1 (or the pseudogene TRBV3-2) and TRBJ1-2; the D gene is possibly TRBD1 (6 bases). Germline loops: CDR1 LGHDT, CDR2 YNNKEL (reference sequence). This CDR3 is 15 amino acids long. V was trimmed by 0 bases and J by 4 bases, leaving 12 bases between them.

This sequence joins TRBV7-2 and TRBJ2-5, with a tentative D call TRBD2 (6 bases). Germline CDR1 SGHTA, CDR2 FQGNSA. V was pared by 5 bases and J by 5 bases, with 9 bases between. The CDR3 extends over 12 amino acids. CDR3 residues: CASSKSGETQYF. DNA for the CDR3: TGTGCCAGCAGCAAAAGCGGGGAGACCCAGTACTTC.

This sequence joins TRBV19 and TRBJ1-2; D is undetermined. Trimming stripped 3 bases from V and 10 bases from J, with 15 bases between. Germline V gives CDR1 LNHDA, CDR2 SQIVND (reference sequence). This CDR3 has 13 amino acids. This CDR3 reads CASSMGRRDSYTF. In DNA form, the CDR3 reads TGTGCCAGTAGTATGGGCAGGCGGGATTCCTACACCTTC.

The rearrangement joins TRBV7-2 to TRBJ2-3; 7 bases line up with TRBD2. With 5 bases clipped from V and 0 bases from J, the junction kept 8 bases outside the gene matches. The CDR3 totals 16 residues. The germline V gene has CDR1 SGHTA and CDR2 FQGNSA. CDR3 loop: CASSLGGSGSTDTQYF. CDR3 bases: TGTGCCAGCAGCCTAGGTGGTAGCGGGAGCACAGATACGCAGTATTTT. Full variable domain (remainder filled in from reference TRBV7-2 and TRBJ2-3): GAGVSQSPSNKVTEKGKDVELRCDPISGHTALYWYRQSLGQGLEFLIYFQGNSAPDKSGLPSDRFSAERTGGSVSTLTIQRTQQEDSAVYLCASSLGGSGSTDTQYFGPGTRLTVL.